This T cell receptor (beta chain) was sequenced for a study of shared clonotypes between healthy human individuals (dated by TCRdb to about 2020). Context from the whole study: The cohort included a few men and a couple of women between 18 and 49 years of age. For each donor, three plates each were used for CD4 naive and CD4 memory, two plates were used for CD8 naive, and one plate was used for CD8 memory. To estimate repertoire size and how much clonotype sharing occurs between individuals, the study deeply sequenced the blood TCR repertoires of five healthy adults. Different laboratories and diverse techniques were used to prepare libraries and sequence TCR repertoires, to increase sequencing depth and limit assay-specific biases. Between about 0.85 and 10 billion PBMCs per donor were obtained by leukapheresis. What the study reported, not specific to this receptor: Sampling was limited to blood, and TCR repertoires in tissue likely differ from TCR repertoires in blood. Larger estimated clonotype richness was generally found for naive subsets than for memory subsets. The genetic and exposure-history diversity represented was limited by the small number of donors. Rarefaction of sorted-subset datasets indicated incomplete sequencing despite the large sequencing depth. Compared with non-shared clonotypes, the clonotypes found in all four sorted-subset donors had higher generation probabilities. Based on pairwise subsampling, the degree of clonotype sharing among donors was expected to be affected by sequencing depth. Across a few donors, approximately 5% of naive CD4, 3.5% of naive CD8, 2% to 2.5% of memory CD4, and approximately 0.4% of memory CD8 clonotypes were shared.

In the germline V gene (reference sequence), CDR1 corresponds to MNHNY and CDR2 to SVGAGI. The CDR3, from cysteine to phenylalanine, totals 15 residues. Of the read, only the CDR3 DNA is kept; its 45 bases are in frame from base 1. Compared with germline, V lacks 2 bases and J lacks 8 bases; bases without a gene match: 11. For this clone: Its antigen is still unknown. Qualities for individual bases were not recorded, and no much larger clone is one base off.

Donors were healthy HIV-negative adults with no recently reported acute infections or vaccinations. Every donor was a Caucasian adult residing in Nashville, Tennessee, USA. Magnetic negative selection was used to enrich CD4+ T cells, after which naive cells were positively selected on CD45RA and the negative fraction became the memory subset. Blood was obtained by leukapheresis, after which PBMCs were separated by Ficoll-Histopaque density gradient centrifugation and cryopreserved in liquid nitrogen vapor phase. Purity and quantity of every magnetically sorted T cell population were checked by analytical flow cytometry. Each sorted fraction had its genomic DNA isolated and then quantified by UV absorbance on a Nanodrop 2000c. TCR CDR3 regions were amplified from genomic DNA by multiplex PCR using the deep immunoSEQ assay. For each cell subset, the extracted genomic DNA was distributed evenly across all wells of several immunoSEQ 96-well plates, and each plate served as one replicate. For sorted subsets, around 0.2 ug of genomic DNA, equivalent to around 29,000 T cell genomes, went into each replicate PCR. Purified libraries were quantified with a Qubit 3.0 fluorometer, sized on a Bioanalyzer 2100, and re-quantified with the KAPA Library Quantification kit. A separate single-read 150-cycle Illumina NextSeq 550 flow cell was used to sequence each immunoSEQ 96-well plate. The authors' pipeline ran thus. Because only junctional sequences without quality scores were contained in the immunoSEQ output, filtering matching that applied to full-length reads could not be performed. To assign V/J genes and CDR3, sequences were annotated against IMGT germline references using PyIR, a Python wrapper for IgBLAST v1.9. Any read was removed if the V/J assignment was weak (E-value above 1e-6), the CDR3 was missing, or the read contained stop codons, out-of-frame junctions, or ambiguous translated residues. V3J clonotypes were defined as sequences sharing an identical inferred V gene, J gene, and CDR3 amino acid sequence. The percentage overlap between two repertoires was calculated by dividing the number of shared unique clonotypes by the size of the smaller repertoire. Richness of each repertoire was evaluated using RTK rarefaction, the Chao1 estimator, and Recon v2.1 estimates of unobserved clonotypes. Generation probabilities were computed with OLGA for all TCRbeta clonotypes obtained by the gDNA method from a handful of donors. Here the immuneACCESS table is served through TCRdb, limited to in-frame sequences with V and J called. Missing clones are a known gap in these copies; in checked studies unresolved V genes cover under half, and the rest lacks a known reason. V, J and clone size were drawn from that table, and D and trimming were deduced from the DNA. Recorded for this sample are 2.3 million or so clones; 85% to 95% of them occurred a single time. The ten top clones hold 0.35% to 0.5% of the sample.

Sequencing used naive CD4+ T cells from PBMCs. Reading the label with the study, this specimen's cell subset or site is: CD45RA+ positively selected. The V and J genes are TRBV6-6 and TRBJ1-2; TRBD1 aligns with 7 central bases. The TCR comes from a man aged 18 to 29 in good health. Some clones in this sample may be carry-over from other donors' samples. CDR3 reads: CASSYAAGTAVGYTF. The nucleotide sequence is TGTGCCAGCAGTTACGCGGCCGGGACAGCCGTAGGCTACACCTTC.